These 20 T cell receptor beta chains were all obtained from the same sample, sequenced in a study of blood T cell repertoires in COVID-19. The protocol was immunoSEQ multiplex PCR, while the TCRdb copy is restricted to in-frame clones and leaves out a portion. The sample lists hundreds of thousands of clones; 75% to 90% were seen once. Sequences were obtained from peripheral blood. These receptor sequences come from a woman between 70 and 85 years old with COVID-19, enrolled during active disease.

CDR3: CASSEGGGLTDTQYF. CDR3 sequence (DNA): TGCGCCAGCAGTGAGGGCGGGGGGCTCACAGATACGCAGTATTTT. The rearrangement links TRBV10-1 to TRBJ2-3; 8 bases map to TRBD2. Germline loops: CDR1 WNHNN, CDR2 SYGVQD (reference sequence). V trimming: 2 bases; J trimming: 2 bases; junction bases outside the gene matches: 3. The CDR3 loop spans 15 amino acids.

The chain couples TRBV18 to TRBJ1-2; D is perhaps TRBD1 (5 bases). Germline-derived CDR1 and CDR2 are KGHSH and LQKENI. The CDR3 has 13 amino acids. Trimming shortened V by 3 bases and J by 8 bases, and 13 bases separated the two germline ends. The DNA of the CDR3 is TGTGCCAGCTCACCGATTGACAGTCCAGGCTACACCTTC. Amino acids: CASSPIDSPGYTF.

The genes are TRBV5-4 and TRBJ2-5; perhaps TRBD2 as D (7 bases). The CDR3 is made up of 15 amino acids. The germline gives CDR1 SGHNT, CDR2 YYREEE (reference sequence). The V gene lost 1 base and the J gene lost 5 bases, with 15 bases spanning the gap. In DNA form, the CDR3 reads TGTGCCAGCAGCTTGTGGGGGGGGGCGGTGGAGACCCAGTACTTC. Translating it yields CASSLWGGAVETQYF. The entire variable domain, with the rest obtained from reference TRBV5-4 and TRBJ2-5, is as follows: ETGVTQSPTHLIKTRGQQVTLRCSSQSGHNTVSWYQQALGQGPQFIFQYYREEENGRGNFPPRFSGLQFPNYSSELNVNALELDDSALYLCASSLWGGAVETQYFGPGTRLLVL.

V is TRBV25-1 and J is TRBJ1-1, with 8 positions matching TRBD1. Germline CDR1 is MGHDK and CDR2 is SYGVNS. The V and J ends lost 7 bases and 4 bases, in that order; junction bases with no gene match: 8. The CDR3 is made up of 14 amino acids. The CDR3 spells CASNLGQGGTEAFF. As DNA, the CDR3 is TGTGCCAGCAATCTAGGACAGGGCGGCACTGAAGCTTTCTTT.

V usage is TRBV28 and J usage is TRBJ2-5; a weak D match, TRBD2 (5 bases). This CDR3 contains 15 residues. The V and J ends lost 7 bases and 4 bases respectively, with 19 bases between them. Germline V lookup: CDR1 MDHEN, CDR2 SYDVKM. The CDR3 bases are TGTGCCAGCAATCCACCGGGATCCTCTCGAGAGACCCAGTACTTC. This gives the protein CASNPPGSSRETQYF.

This clone was recorded only once. This sequence joins TRBV5-1 and TRBJ1-2; D not resolved. The germline gives CDR1 SGHRS, CDR2 YFSETQ. V lost 3 bases to trimming and J lost 4 bases, with 13 bases between them. CDR3 size: 14 residues. CDR3: CASSSAGPSYGYTF. DNA of the CDR3: TGCGCCAGCAGCTCGGCTGGCCCTAGCTATGGCTACACCTTC.

The V call is TRBV7-9, the J call TRBJ1-4; TRBD1 matches at 8 bases. The CDR3 consists of 14 residues. Per the germline V gene, CDR1 is SEHNR and CDR2 is FQNEAQ (reference sequence). The junction had 5 bases not matched to a gene; V was cut back by 5 bases and J by 6 bases. The CDR3 DNA reads TGTGCCAGCAGCCAGGACAGGGTAGATGAAAAACTGTTTTTT. As protein: CASSQDRVDEKLFF.

The V call is TRBV18, the J call TRBJ2-1, with 7 bases that match TRBD2. J was trimmed by 6 bases and V by 0 bases; bases with no gene match: 2. Germline V gene lookup returns CDR1 KGHSH and CDR2 LQKENI. The CDR3 has 14 amino acids. Here the CDR3 DNA reads TGTGCCAGCTCACCACCCGGGACTACCAATGAGCAGTTCTTC. It codes for CASSPPGTTNEQFF. The full variable domain, with the rest looked up from reference TRBV18 and TRBJ2-1, is NAGVMQNPRHLVRRRGQEARLRCSPMKGHSHVYWYRQLPEEGLKFMVYLQKENIIDESGMPKERFSAEFPKEGPSILRIQQVVRGDSAAYFCASSPPGTTNEQFFGPGTRLTVL.

The chain has TRBV19 and TRBJ2-5, with 7 bases aligning to TRBD1. This CDR3 has 14 residues. With 7 bases clipped from V and 4 bases from J, the junction kept 9 bases outside the gene matches. Looked up from germline, CDR1 is LNHDA and CDR2 is SQIVND (reference sequence). The CDR3 protein is CASMRAGGRETQYF. CDR3 nucleotides: TGTGCCAGTATGCGGGCAGGGGGTCGAGAGACCCAGTACTTC. Full variable domain (rest looked up from reference TRBV19 and TRBJ2-5): DGGITQSPKYLFRKEGQNVTLSCEQNLNHDAMYWYRQDPGQGLRLIYYSQIVNDFQKGDIAEGYSVSREKKESFPLTVTSAQKNPTAFYLCASMRAGGRETQYFGPGTRLLVL.

The chain combines TRBV7-6 with TRBJ2-4; no reliable D call. The CDR3 is made up of 15 amino acids. V lost 5 bases and J 0 bases, leaving 11 bases between the germline ends. Germline values: CDR1 SGHVS, CDR2 FNYEAQ. The CDR3 DNA is TGTGCCAGCAGCCCGACGGGTATAGCCAAAAACATTCAGTACTTC. It specifies CASSPTGIAKNIQYF.

The CDR3 DNA reads TGTGCCAGCAGTCTCGGACAGGTTATAGCTAACGAGCAGTACTTC. Translated: CASSLGQVIANEQYF. The chain has TRBV6-5 and TRBJ2-7; 7 nucleotides match TRBD1. The CDR3 has 15 residues. V lost 5 bases to trimming and J lost 5 bases; unmatched junction nucleotides: 12. In germline, CDR1 is MNHEY, CDR2 SVGAGI.

The sample holds one count of this clone. The chain links TRBV27 to TRBJ1-2, with D tentatively TRBD1 (5 bases). The V gene's germline CDR1 is MNHEY and CDR2 SMNVEV (reference sequence). Trimming stripped 4 bases from V and 4 bases from J, with 19 bases between. There are 16 residues in the CDR3. The CDR3 is CASSSLRTKGLYGYTF. The CDR3, as DNA: TGTGCCAGCAGTTCCCTCAGGACCAAGGGACTCTATGGCTACACCTTC.

V gene TRBV30 combines with J gene TRBJ1-1; D remains ambiguous. Trimming shortened V by 0 bases and J by 2 bases, and 19 bases separated the two germline ends. The CDR3 runs to 17 residues. CDR1 and CDR2 from the germline V gene are GTSNPN and SVGIG (reference sequence). CDR3 coding DNA: TGTGCCTGGAGTGTACTGGCGGGCAGGAGACCAAACACTGAAGCTTTCTTT. Translation gives CAWSVLAGRRPNTEAFF.

This clone was seen once. V gene TRBV27 combines with J gene TRBJ2-7, with 8 bases identical to TRBD1. The V segment lost 3 bases and the J segment 2 bases; nucleotides outside the gene matches: 3. Germline-derived CDR1 and CDR2 are MNHEY and SMNVEV (reference sequence). The CDR3 covers 14 residues. The CDR3 region is CASSFGQGTYEQYF. The CDR3 DNA follows: TGTGCCAGCAGTTTCGGACAGGGTACCTACGAGCAGTACTTC.

This clone was observed a few times. The chain uses TRBV4-3 and TRBJ2-1, with TRBD2 matching over 14 bases. After removal of 4 bases from V and 9 bases from J, the junction contained 5 bases not matched to a gene. The CDR3 spans 15 residues. Germline V gene lookup returns CDR1 LGHNA and CDR2 YSLEER. The DNA of the CDR3 is TGCGCCAGCAGCCCGGGACTAGCGGGGGAGGGTGAGCAGTTCTTC. Translation: CASSPGLAGEGEQFF.

The rearrangement uses TRBV7-2 and TRBJ1-3; D not certain. Germline CDR1 is SGHTA and CDR2 is FQGNSA. V was shortened by 1 base and J by 0 bases, with 10 bases between the two germline ends. The CDR3 sequence is 16 residues long. This CDR3 reads CASSLEHRSSGNTIYF. The CDR3 DNA reads as TGTGCCAGCAGCTTAGAGCACCGGAGCTCTGGAAACACCATATATTTT.

The CDR3 DNA reads as TGCGCCAGCAGCTACGGACAGGGAGATTCACCCCTCCACTTT. Its protein product is CASSYGQGDSPLHF. This chain connects TRBV5-1 to TRBJ1-6, with TRBD1 identical over 8 bases. This CDR3 region has 14 residues. Losses at the gene ends were 3 bases for V and 8 bases for J; bases not matched to a gene: 4. Looked up from germline, CDR1 is SGHRS and CDR2 is YFSETQ.

The genes are TRBV11-2 and TRBJ1-2; D gene uncertain. The CDR3 spans 14 residues. The germline V gene has CDR1 SGHAT and CDR2 FQNNGV. Between the trimmed V and J ends, which lost 1 base and 9 bases, there was a span of 15 bases. The CDR3 bases are TGTGCCAGCAGCTTAGGGGAGGCGGTAGTTAGCTACACCTTC. Translation gives CASSLGEAVVSYTF.

The CDR3 sequence is CASSSGSARTDTQYF. In nucleotides, the CDR3 is TGTGCCAGCAGCTCCGGTAGCGCTCGCACAGATACGCAGTATTTT. This chain connects TRBV7-3 to TRBJ2-3, with D perhaps matching TRBD2 (5 bases). V shed 4 bases and J shed 1 base, with 12 bases lying between them. CDR1 and CDR2 from the germline V gene are SGHTA and FQGTGA. This CDR3 is 15 amino acids long.

The rearrangement uses TRBV4-2 and TRBJ1-4; D might be TRBD1 (6 bases). V was shortened by 4 bases and J by 8 bases, with 14 bases between the two germline ends. Germline loops: CDR1 LGHNA, CDR2 YNFKEQ. The CDR3 is made up of 14 amino acids. This CDR3 is CASSPGTRGEKLFF. The DNA of the CDR3 is TGTGCCAGCAGCCCCGGGACAAGAGGCGAAAAACTGTTTTTT.